The clone carrying this TCR beta chain was observed a few times. This table comes from immunoSEQ multiplex PCR, and its TCRdb copy is limited to in-frame clones, with some not included. This sample has tens of thousands of clones, with 60% to 85% found just once. This sample was included in a study of early stage breast cancer tumors. Study background: Of 15 to 20 invasive breast tumors, about a dozen were hormone receptor-positive, HER2-negative.

The length of the CDR3 is 13 residues. V gave up 6 bases and J gave up 8 bases, with 16 bases separating them. The germline CDR1 and CDR2 sequences are WNHNN and SYGVQD (reference sequence). The chain uses TRBV10-1 and TRBJ1-2; D ambiguous. Sequences were obtained from blood. This sequence originates from a person aged 30 to 39 with breast cancer. The CDR3 region has the DNA TGCGCCAGCAGCAGTAATAGGGTATTCGGCTACACCTTC. Translating gives CASSSNRVFGYTF.